This T cell receptor (beta chain) derives from a study of human T cells and chemical hapten exposure. General study points: DPC sensitization left the count of TCRs above 1 in 1000 unchanged.

This sample's time point: pre-sensitization, week 0. Treatment meaning: therapeutic diphenylcyclopropenone sensitization with weekly scalp DPC. Using its own MiXCR run on the RACE reads, TCRdb lists one record per CDR3 protein. Of about 270,000 distinct CDR3 sequences in the sample, 7.7% were seen once. This clonotype came up many times. What it binds is unknown. V lost 3 bases and J lost 0; bases outside the gene matches: 5. Germline loops: CDR1 SGDLS, CDR2 YYNGEE. This CDR3 has 15 amino acids. Material: whole blood, obtained in connection with sensitization to the hapten diphenylcyclopropenone (DPC). This chain links TRBV9 with TRBJ1-1; 7 positions agree with TRBD1. The sequence derives from a man between 18 and 29 years old with alopecia areata. Some clones in this sample may be carry-over from other donors' samples. DNA for the CDR3: TGTGCCAGCAGCGCATGGGACAGTTTGAACACTGAAGCTTTCTTT. Translation: CASSAWDSLNTEAFF.